Below, 7 T cell receptor beta chains from the same sample are listed, as sequenced in a study of blood T cell repertoires in COVID-19. Sequencing used immunoSEQ multiplex PCR; TCRdb keeps in-frame clones, though not all of them. The sample contains around 290,000 clones, around 90% of which appear only once. The sequenced material came from PBMCs or T cells enriched from blood (not recorded which). The receptors stem from a woman in her twenties or thirties who had recovered from COVID-19.

This clone was found a few times. This chain links TRBV9 with TRBJ1-1; tentative D call: TRBD1 (5 bases). CDR3 length: 13 residues. Trimming removed 7 bases at V and 3 bases at J, with 13 bases between. The germline V gene has CDR1 SGDLS and CDR2 YYNGEE. In DNA form, the CDR3 reads TGTGCCAGCGCCAGGGATCAGGACACTGAAGCTTTCTTT. Translated: CASARDQDTEAFF.

The chain links TRBV9 to TRBJ2-3; TRBD1 matches at 7 bases. Germline CDR1 and CDR2: SGDLS and YYNGEE. The CDR3 length is 17 residues. Trimming took 0 bases from V and 3 from J; bases not matched to a gene: 10. Here the CDR3 DNA reads TGTGCCAGCAGCGTAGCCCCGACAGGGAGAGGGACAGATACGCAGTATTTT. Its translation is CASSVAPTGRGTDTQYF.

The chain recombines TRBV29-1 with TRBJ1-2; D ambiguous. Per the germline V gene, CDR1 is SQVTM and CDR2 is ANQGSEA. This CDR3 region has 13 residues. The V end was cut by 4 bases, the J end by 4 bases, with 13 bases between. The CDR3 protein is CSVVTTPPYGYTF. CDR3 DNA sequence: TGCAGCGTTGTCACGACACCACCCTATGGCTACACCTTC.

This chain uses TRBV18 with TRBJ1-5; 7 bases line up with TRBD1. The germline V gene encodes CDR1 KGHSH and CDR2 LQKENI. This CDR3 spans 14 amino acids. V shed 3 bases, J shed 15 bases, and the junction held 14 bases outside the gene matches. The DNA for the CDR3 is TGTGCCAGCTCACCTGTCGACTCCGGGACAGCCCGGCATTTT. Translation: CASSPVDSGTARHF.

This chain connects TRBV15 to TRBJ2-3; D gene ambiguous. Germline CDR1 reads LNHNV; CDR2 reads YYDKDF (reference sequence). Between the trimmed V and J ends, which lost 3 bases and 2 bases, there was a span of 3 bases. The CDR3 has 12 residues. CDR3 sequence reads: CATSSLTDTQYF. The CDR3 DNA reads as TGTGCCACCAGCAGCCTCACAGATACGCAGTATTTT.

The rearrangement links TRBV15 to TRBJ1-6; perhaps TRBD1 as D (5 bases). V was cut by 0 bases and J by 10 bases, with 19 bases left in between. Germline loops: CDR1 LNHNV, CDR2 YYDKDF (reference sequence). The length of the CDR3 is 17 residues. For the CDR3, the DNA is TGTGCCACCAGCAGAGATAGGATGGGACTAAATTGGTCACCCCTCCACTTT. This sequence encodes CATSRDRMGLNWSPLHF.

The chain joins TRBV20-1 to TRBJ1-6, with a possible D match to TRBD1 (5 bases). V lost 4 bases and J lost 7, with 14 bases in between. This CDR3 has 14 amino acids. Looked up from germline, CDR1 is DFQATT and CDR2 is SNEGSKA (reference sequence). The CDR3: CSAIEGKGNSPLHF. CDR3 coding DNA: TGCAGTGCTATTGAGGGGAAGGGGAATTCACCCCTCCACTTT.